A selection of T cell receptor beta chains follows, all from one sample in a study of spatial heterogeneity in lung cancer. TCRdb reprocessed the 5' RACE reads via MiXCR and lists one record per CDR3 protein. Of around 95,000 distinct CDR3 sequences listed, 4.4% are singletons. Specimen: lung tumor tissue, collected at surgery. All receptors derive from a male donor with early-stage non-small cell lung cancer. CDR3s include the opening cysteine and the closing phenylalanine or tryptophan.

j_call v_call cdr3_aa
TRBJ2-1 TRBV7-9 CASSLTGQWNEQFF
TRBJ2-3 TRBV7-9 CASSLWGLAVSTDTQYF
TRBJ2-1 TRBV7-2 CASSLGGGGDEQFF
TRBJ2-3 TRBV4-1 CASSQDPLEAWTSGRGADTQYF
TRBJ1-6 TRBV6-5 CASSYGESFETLHF
TRBJ2-7 TRBV5-6 CASSLHAGEEQYF
TRBJ2-2 TRBV2 CAGRTRVPWELFF
TRBJ2-7 TRBV20-1 CSATPQGGRTQNF
TRBJ1-1 TRBV11-3 CASSSPDIGFF
TRBJ1-4 TRBV6-5 CASRDGATNEKLFF
TRBJ2-7 TRBV10-3 CAIAGNYEQYF
TRBJ2-7 TRBV4-1 CASSQDGLAEVGEQYF
TRBJ1-1 TRBV5-1 CASSPPSGGVSSEAFF
TRBJ2-2 TRBV12-3/TRBV12-4 CASSFTPWTGLNTGELFF
TRBJ1-4 TRBV2 CASQGAGEKLFF
TRBJ2-2 TRBV3-1 CASSQGSAGGTGELFF
TRBJ2-4 TRBV28 CASSPGAVKNIQYF
TRBJ2-1 TRBV28 CASSPRWSGRHSYNEQFF
TRBJ1-4 TRBV7-9 CASSPDGPTNEKLFF
TRBJ2-3 TRBV2 CASSEWESTDTQYF
TRBJ1-1 TRBV20-1 CSGFTTGLNTEAFF
TRBJ1-2 TRBV29-1 CSVLKGAFYGYTF
TRBJ2-3 TRBV28 CASSQKSGSGTDTQYF
TRBJ2-1 TRBV20-1 CSARDLGQGNNEQFF
TRBJ2-7 TRBV4-1 CASSPPDREAHEQYF
TRBJ1-1 TRBV5-5 CASSPGGVRYTEAFF
TRBJ2-5 TRBV6-1 CASTDGLETQYF
TRBJ1-5 TRBV28 CASRDRFLDQPQHF
TRBJ1-2 TRBV7-9 CASSLEFMVYGYTF
TRBJ1-2 TRBV20-1 CSAAGQSYGYTF
TRBJ2-7 TRBV12-3/TRBV12-4 CASSRGQGQIYEQYF
TRBJ2-1 TRBV27 CASSFGDSPYNEQFF
TRBJ2-5 TRBV3-1 CASSQDHRSSGTQYF
TRBJ2-4 TRBV28 CASSEDITGAKNIQYF